This TCR beta chain was observed in a study of blood T cell repertoires in COVID-19 (dated by TCRdb to the early 2020s). Notes on the research overall: Collaborator samples came from the United States, Italy and Spain and covered acute and convalescent phases of COVID-19. The prospective study material was composed of cDNA or gDNA derived from T cells, B-cell-depleted T cells, or PBMCs. Subjects who had been exposed to COVID-19, were actively infected with it, or had recovered from it provided the deeply sampled blood TCRbeta repertoires that made up the dataset. The repertoires were released in a freely available public database intended as a resource for research on the immune response to SARS-CoV-2. The samples were drawn from two sources: the first 160 participants of the ongoing ImmuneRACE study, and approximately 1,300 subjects contributed by 6 global collaborators. Sample metadata almost always included a de-identified subject ID, COVID-19 status, age in years and sex. Where available, HLA class I and class II types were obtained from metadata supplied by the sample provider rather than from assay-based typing. General conclusions and limits of the study: The amount of clinical and demographic metadata varied by source and participant and was provided uncurated.

Note on this clone: Its antigen specificity is not known. Base qualities are not provided; no much larger clone lies one nucleotide away.

The CDR3 measures 15 amino acids from cysteine to phenylalanine. Kept here is only the CDR3 DNA, which spans 45 bases and is read in frame from base 1. The junction carries 9 bases between V and J, which are trimmed by 3 bases and 0 bases respectively. From a lookup of the germline V gene (reference sequence), CDR1 and CDR2 are LNHNV and YYDKDF. Participants in the prospective study were aged roughly 18 to 100 years, lived in over 20 United States geographic areas, and enrolled through a virtual design. In the prospective study, participants were assigned to cohorts based on the clinical history participants reported in a screening survey and a study questionnaire. Recovered participants in ImmuneRACE Cohort 3 were defined as having two consecutive negative NP/OP PCR tests, clearance from a healthcare professional, or resolution of symptoms. Mobile phlebotomists in the prospective study collected whole blood, serum and a nasopharyngeal or oropharyngeal swab from every participant. Prospective study participants could optionally give additional blood draws and questionnaires over a 2-month period. Before DNA extraction, prospective study blood samples were shipped either frozen or at room temperature.

The immunoSEQ Assay, a bias-controlled multiplex PCR, was used to amplify TCRbeta CDR3 regions from genomic DNA. As for how the authors treated the data: Nucleated cell counts per sample were estimated from amplification of reference gene primers within the assay. Sequence reads were collapsed and filtered to measure the absolute abundance of every unique TCRbeta CDR3 rearrangement. Productive Simpson clonality was computed per sample as the square root of Simpson's diversity index over productive rearrangements. Drawn from immuneACCESS, this table holds only the in-frame rearrangements with V and J called that TCRdb kept. Clones are partly lost; checked studies trace under half to an unresolved V gene and leave the rest unexplained. D and trimming were read from the DNA, whereas the V and J calls and clone size are those reported in that table. This sample holds around 220,000 clones; around 83% were observed only once. Clones ranked in the top ten supply 6.8% of the sample.

The sequence links TRBV15 to TRBJ1-5; the D region possibly corresponds to TRBD1 (5 bases align). The sample taken for sequencing was PBMCs or T cells enriched from blood (not recorded which). The source of this sequence is a woman in her forties who had recovered from COVID-19. The DNA is TGTGCCACCAGCAGCAGGGTGGATAGCAATCAGCCCCAGCATTTT. Protein translation: CATSSRVDSNQPQHF.